A single count supports the clone carrying this T cell receptor (beta chain). Its specificity is not known. This entry is derived from a study of T cell responses to AZD1222 COVID-19 vaccine. Profiling relied on immunoSEQ multiplex PCR, and the TCRdb table lists in-frame clones only, not all of them. In the table there are about 150,000 clones, about 87% of which are singletons. Combined were second doses at about 4 or about 12 weeks. The V and J ends lost 5 bases and 2 bases respectively, with 12 bases between them. Germline V gene data show CDR1 as LNHDA and CDR2 as SQIVND (reference sequence). The CDR3 extends over 14 amino acids. Whole-study results and caveats: Two AZD1222 doses significantly raised spike-specific TCR breadth and depth over controls. Most donors were white British and more were female, and clonal diversity was possibly underestimated. Variant regions that are unmutated are reportedly the target of nearly half of spike-specific TCRs.

The V and J genes are TRBV19 and TRBJ1-1; perhaps TRBD1 as D (6 bases). The sample consisted of peripheral blood, taken 28 days after the second AZD1222 dose. The sequence was obtained from an adult who received the AZD1222 COVID-19 vaccine. The CDR3 spells CASSQGPVNTEAFF. The CDR3 coding sequence is TGTGCCAGTAGTCAGGGGCCCGTAAACACTGAAGCTTTCTTT.